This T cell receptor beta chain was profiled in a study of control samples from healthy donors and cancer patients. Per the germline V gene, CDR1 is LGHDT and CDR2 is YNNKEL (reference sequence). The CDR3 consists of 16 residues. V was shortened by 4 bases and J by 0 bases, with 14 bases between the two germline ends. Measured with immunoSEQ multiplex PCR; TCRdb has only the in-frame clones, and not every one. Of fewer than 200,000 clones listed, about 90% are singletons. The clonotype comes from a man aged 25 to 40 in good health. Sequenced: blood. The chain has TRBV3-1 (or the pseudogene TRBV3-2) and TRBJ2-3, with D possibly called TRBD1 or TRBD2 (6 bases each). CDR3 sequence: CASSPRRGASTDTQYF. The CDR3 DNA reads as TGTGCCAGCAGCCCAAGAAGGGGGGCTAGCACAGATACGCAGTATTTT.